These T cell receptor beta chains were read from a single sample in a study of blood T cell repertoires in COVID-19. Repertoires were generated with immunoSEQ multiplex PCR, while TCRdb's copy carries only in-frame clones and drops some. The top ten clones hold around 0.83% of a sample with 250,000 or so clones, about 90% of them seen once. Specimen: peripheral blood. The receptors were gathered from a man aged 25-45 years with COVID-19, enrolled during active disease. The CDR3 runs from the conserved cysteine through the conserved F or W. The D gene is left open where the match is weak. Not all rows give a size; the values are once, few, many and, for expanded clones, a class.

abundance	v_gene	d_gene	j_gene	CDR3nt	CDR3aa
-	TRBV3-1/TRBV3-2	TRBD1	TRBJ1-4	TGTGCCAGCAGGGGACAGGGGGCAACTAATGAAAAACTGTTTTTT	CASRGQGATNEKLFF
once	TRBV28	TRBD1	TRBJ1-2	TGTGCCAGCAGTACAGGGACAGGGAGCACCTATGGCTACACCTTC	CASSTGTGSTYGYTF
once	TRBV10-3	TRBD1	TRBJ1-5	TGTGCCATCAGTGGTGCGGACAGGCACAATCAGCCCCAGCATTTT	CAISGADRHNQPQHF
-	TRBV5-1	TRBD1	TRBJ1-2	TGCGCCAGCAGCTTGGGGGACAGGGCCTATGGCTACACCTTC	CASSLGDRAYGYTF
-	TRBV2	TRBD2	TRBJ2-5	TGTGCCAGCAGTGAGCCCGGGACTAGCGGGTTTTCAGGAGAGACCCAGTACTTC	CASSEPGTSGFSGETQYF
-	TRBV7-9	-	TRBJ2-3	TGTGCCAGCAGCCCAACACAGGGCCCTCTGGTAGATACGCAGTATTTT	CASSPTQGPLVDTQYF
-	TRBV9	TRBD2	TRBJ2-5	TGTGCCAGCAGCGTAGTAGGGACTAGTGACGAGACCCAGTACTTC	CASSVVGTSDETQYF
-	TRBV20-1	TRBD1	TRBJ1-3	TGCAGTGCTACTGACAGGGGACCTGGAAACACCATATATTTT	CSATDRGPGNTIYF
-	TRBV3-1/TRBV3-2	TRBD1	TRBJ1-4	TGTGCCAGCAGCCAAGCCCCGACAGGGAATAATGAAAAACTGTTTTTT	CASSQAPTGNNEKLFF
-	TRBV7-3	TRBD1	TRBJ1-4	TGTGCCAGCAGCCCCACAGGGGATAGTCGTGAAAAACTGTTTTTT	CASSPTGDSREKLFF
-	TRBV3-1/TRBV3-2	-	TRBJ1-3	TGTGCCAGCAGATCCGACTCGCAAGGAAACACCATATATTTT	CASRSDSQGNTIYF
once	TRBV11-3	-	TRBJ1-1	TGTGCCAGCAGCTTGTCGACAGGACACACTGAAGCTTTCTTT	CASSLSTGHTEAFF
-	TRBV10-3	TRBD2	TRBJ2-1	TGTGCCACCTCCGAGGGGTTTAGCGGGGGGGCGGGCAATGAGCAGTTCTTC	CATSEGFSGGAGNEQFF
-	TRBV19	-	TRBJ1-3	TGTGCCAGTAGGACCGGGGGAAACACCATATATTTT	CASRTGGNTIYF
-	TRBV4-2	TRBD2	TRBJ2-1	TGTGCCAGCAGCCCCCGGACTAGCGGGGGGCTCGCCAGCTCCTACAATGAGCAGTTCTTC	CASSPRTSGGLASSYNEQFF
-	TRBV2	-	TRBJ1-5	TGTGCCAGCACCGGGACATATAGCAATCAGCCCCAGCATTTT	CASTGTYSNQPQHF
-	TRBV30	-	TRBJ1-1	TGTGCCTGGAGTGTACTGGTCTTAAATGAAGCTTTCTTT	CAWSVLVLNEAFF
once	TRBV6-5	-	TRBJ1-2	TGTGCCAGCTGGTCCAACGGGGGGGACGGCTACACCTTC	CASWSNGGDGYTF
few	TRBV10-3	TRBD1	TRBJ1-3	TGTGCCATCATCAGGGGGCCGGGAAACACCATATATTTT	CAIIRGPGNTIYF
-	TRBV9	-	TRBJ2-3	TGTGCCAGCAGCGTAGAGAGTGGCGGGAAGAGCACAGATACGCAGTATTTT	CASSVESGGKSTDTQYF
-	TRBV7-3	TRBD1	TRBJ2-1	TGTGCCAGCAGCTTGACCGGGACAGGGCACAATGAGCAGTTCTTC	CASSLTGTGHNEQFF
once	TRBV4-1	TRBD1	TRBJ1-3	TGCGCCAGCAGCCAAGGTCCCCGGGACAGGGGGCTAATTGCTGGAAACACCATATATTTT	CASSQGPRDRGLIAGNTIYF
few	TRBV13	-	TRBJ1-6	TGTGCCAGCAGCTTAAGTTCTTTGGCCAAAAATTCACCCCTCCACTTT	CASSLSSLAKNSPLHF
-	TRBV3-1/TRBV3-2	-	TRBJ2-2	TGTGCCAGCAGCCAAGGCTTCTTGGGCAGGGAACCCGGGGGCACCGGGGAGCTGTTTTTT	CASSQGFLGREPGGTGELFF
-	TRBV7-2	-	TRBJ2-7	TGTGCCAGCAGCTTATCCGGGACAAACGAGCAGTACTTC	CASSLSGTNEQYF
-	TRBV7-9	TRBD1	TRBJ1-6	TGTGCCAGCAGCCCGGGACAGCATAATTCACCCCTCCACTTT	CASSPGQHNSPLHF
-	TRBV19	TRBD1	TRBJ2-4	TGTGCCAGTAGTACCTCCCCGACAGGGGCCAAAAACATTCAGTACTTC	CASSTSPTGAKNIQYF
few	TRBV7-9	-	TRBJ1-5	TGTGCCAGCAGCTCCCTCTCCGGGACGCTGGACAGTCCCCAGCATTTT	CASSSLSGTLDSPQHF
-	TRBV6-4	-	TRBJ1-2	TGTGCCAGCAGTGACGGGACACCTAACTATGGCTACACCTTC	CASSDGTPNYGYTF
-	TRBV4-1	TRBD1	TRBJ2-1	TGCGCCAGCAGCCAAAGAAGAAGGGACAGGGAGTTTGACATAGTCAATGAGCAGTTCTTC	CASSQRRRDREFDIVNEQFF
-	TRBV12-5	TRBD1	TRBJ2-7	TGTGCTAGTGGTTTGGGGACAGGGGCCTACGAGCAGTACTTC	CASGLGTGAYEQYF
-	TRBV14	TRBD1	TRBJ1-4	TGTGCCAGCAGCCAAGCGCCGTCCGGGACAGTTTATGAAAAACTGTTTTTT	CASSQAPSGTVYEKLFF
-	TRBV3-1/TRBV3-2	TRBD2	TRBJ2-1	TGTGCCAGCAGCCAAGCTAGCGGGGGCCCTTACAATGAGCAGTTCTTC	CASSQASGGPYNEQFF
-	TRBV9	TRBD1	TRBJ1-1	TGTGCCAGCAGCGGACGGGGACAGAACATGAACACTGAAGCTTTCTTT	CASSGRGQNMNTEAFF
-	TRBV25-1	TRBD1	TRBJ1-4	TGTGCCAGCAGTGAATCTGGACAGGGCCCTGAAAAACTGTTTTTT	CASSESGQGPEKLFF
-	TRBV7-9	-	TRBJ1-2	TGTGCCAGCAGCCCACAAGCGGGGGTTCAAGGCTACACCTTC	CASSPQAGVQGYTF
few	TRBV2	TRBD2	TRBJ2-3	TGTGCCAGCAGAAGACTAGCGAGTGGTACAGATACGCAGTATTTT	CASRRLASGTDTQYF
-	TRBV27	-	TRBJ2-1	TGTGCCAGCCGTTTTACAGAGGGCGCTGAGCAGTTCTTC	CASRFTEGAEQFF
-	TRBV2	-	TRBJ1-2	TGTGCCAGCAGTGTGATGTCAGGGGCTGGCTACACCTTC	CASSVMSGAGYTF
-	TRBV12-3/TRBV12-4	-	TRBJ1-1	TGTGCCAGCAGTTTACAGATGAACACTGAAGCTTTCTTT	CASSLQMNTEAFF
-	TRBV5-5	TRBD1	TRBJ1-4	TGTGCCAGCAGCCCACAAGGACAGGACCATGAAAAACTGTTTTTT	CASSPQGQDHEKLFF
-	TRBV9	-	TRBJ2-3	TGTGCCAGCAGCCCCCAGGGTGGAGATACGCAGTATTTT	CASSPQGGDTQYF
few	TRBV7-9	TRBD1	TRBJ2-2	TGTGCCAGCAGCTCGTTTCAGGGGGCCTTGGGGGAGCTGTTTTTT	CASSSFQGALGELFF
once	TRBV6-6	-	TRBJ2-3	TGTGCCAGCAGTTCCGGGACTCCAGTAGATACGCAGTATTTT	CASSSGTPVDTQYF
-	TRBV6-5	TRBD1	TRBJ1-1	TGTGCCAGCAGTCCTCCGACAGGGAAGGACACTGAAGCTTTCTTT	CASSPPTGKDTEAFF
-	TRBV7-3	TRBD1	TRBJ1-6	TGTGCCAGCAGCGCGACAGGGAGCAATTCACCCCTCCACTTT	CASSATGSNSPLHF
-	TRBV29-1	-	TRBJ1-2	TGCAGCGTTGAATGGGGGGGCTCGGACTATGGCTACACCTTC	CSVEWGGSDYGYTF
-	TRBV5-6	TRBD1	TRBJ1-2	TGTGCCAGCAGCTCGGGACAGGGGGGATATGGCTACACCTTC	CASSSGQGGYGYTF
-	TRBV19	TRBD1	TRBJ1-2	TGTGCCACCGCACCGGCGGGACAGATCTATGGCTACACCTTC	CATAPAGQIYGYTF
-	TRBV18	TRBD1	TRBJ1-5	TGTGCCAGCTCACCGCCTAGGACAGGGGGCGTCGGCAATCAGCCCCAGCATTTT	CASSPPRTGGVGNQPQHF
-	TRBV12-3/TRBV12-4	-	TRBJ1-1	TGTGCCAGCAGTTGGGCGAACACTGAAGCTTTCTTT	CASSWANTEAFF
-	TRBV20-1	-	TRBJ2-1	TGCAGTGCTAGCTTTAATGAGCAGTTCTTC	CSASFNEQFF
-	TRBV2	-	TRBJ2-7	TGTGCCAGCAGTCAAACAGGACGGAATCCCTACGAGCAGTACTTC	CASSQTGRNPYEQYF
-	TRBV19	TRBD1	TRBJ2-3	TGTGCCAGTAGTGGTAGGACAGGGGGCCTCGCAGATACGCAGTATTTT	CASSGRTGGLADTQYF
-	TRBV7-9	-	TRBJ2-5	TGTGCCAGCCGACGCGCGGGGGAGACCCAGTACTTC	CASRRAGETQYF
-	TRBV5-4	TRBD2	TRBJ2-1	TGTGCCAGCAGCCTCGAGGGACTAGCGGGGGACCTCTCCTACAATGAGCAGTTCTTC	CASSLEGLAGDLSYNEQFF
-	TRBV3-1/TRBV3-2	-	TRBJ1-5	TGTGCCAGCAGCCAAGACTACAGTAGCAATCAGCCCCAGCATTTT	CASSQDYSSNQPQHF
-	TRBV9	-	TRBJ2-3	TGTGCCAGCAGCGAGGAATCGGACATTTCAGTAGATACGCAGTATTTT	CASSEESDISVDTQYF
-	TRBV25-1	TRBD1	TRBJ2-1	TGTGCCAGCAGTGAATTGGGGACAGCCAGCTCCTACAATGAGCAGTTCTTC	CASSELGTASSYNEQFF
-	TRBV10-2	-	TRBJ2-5	TGCGCCAGCAGTGCGGGAGAGACCCAGTACTTC	CASSAGETQYF